The present T cell receptor (beta chain) was sequenced within a study of blood T cells in healthy people across ages. Study information: About one barcoded beta molecule per two T cells was captured by template switching.

Whole-study findings and limits: Significant beta diversity loss was already apparent by age approximately 37, declining roughly linearly.

Primed by a sample-barcoded 5' primer and a J-beta primer mix, a second PCR proceeded for about 6 to 12 cycles. TCRdb fed the 5' RACE reads into MiXCR, producing one record per CDR3 protein. There are some 700,000 distinct CDR3 sequences in the sample; about a fifth occur only once, and around a fifth lies in the top ten. The CDR3 is 13 residues long. Between the trimmed V and J ends, which lost 5 bases and 5 bases, there was a span of 13 bases. Germline CDR1 and CDR2: MNHEY and SMNVEV (reference sequence). This clonotype showed up just a few times. Its matching antigen is unknown. What was sequenced was blood. This receptor was taken from a man between 70 and 80 years old in good health. The chain uses TRBV27 and TRBJ2-7, with D tentatively TRBD2 (6 bases). The CDR3, as DNA: TGTGCCAGCAGTGTAAGGAGGGGACACGAGCAGTACGTC. It codes for CASSVRRGHEQYV.